The T cell receptor (beta chain) under discussion was sequenced for a study of T-cell memory formation after mild COVID-19. Study overall: Across donors, TCR clusters were largely donor specific.

CDR3 length: 16 residues. Germline V gives CDR1 LGHNA, CDR2 YSLEER. Losses at the gene ends were 2 bases for V and 2 bases for J; bases not matched to a gene: 4. 5'RACE, which relied on constant-segment primers, yielded TCR alpha and TCR beta cDNA libraries carrying sample barcodes and UMIs. TCRdb redid the calling of the 5' RACE reads with MiXCR, one entry per CDR3 protein. The sample shows around 470,000 distinct CDR3 sequences, around 18% of them seen only once. Study observations and caveats: The study found balanced CD4/CD8 in clones contracting day 15 to 85 and a CD4+ lean in later expanders.

This clonotype was seen only a few times. Its antigen remains unknown. The chain couples TRBV4-3 to TRBJ2-2, with TRBD1 matching over 8 bases. This TCR came from an adult woman who had mild COVID-19 (a few samples of this study predate the infection). Cell type and time point are not known. Sequencing was done on a sample of PBMCs or a T cell subset sorted from them (not recorded which). Written as DNA, the CDR3 is TGCGCCAGCAGCCAACCAGGGGGCCTTAACACCGGGGAGCTGTTTTTT. Its protein product is CASSQPGGLNTGELFF.